This T cell receptor (beta chain) was captured in a study of T cell repertoires in cytomegalovirus infection. Background on the study: A matching HLA type, together with CMV infection, was signaled by public TCR beta signatures.

The CDR3 contains 11 residues. Germline V gives CDR1 SEHNR, CDR2 FQNEAQ (reference sequence). V was cut by 3 bases and J by 6 bases, with 6 bases left in between. TCRdb called the reads again in MiXCR, with one record for every CDR3 protein. The sample includes fewer than 250,000 distinct CDR3 sequences, 9% to 15% seen only once; the top ten take 1.6%. Notes on the study in general: Pooled public TCR beta family frequency picked out CMV carriers with the relevant HLA. HLA-C-restricted CMV clonotypes gave the most frequent clonotype in two of eight donors.

This clonotype was detected ten times or more. Its specificity is not known. The sequence was obtained from a human donor in good health (CMV status not recorded). Some clones in this sample may be carry-over from other donors' samples. Input material: PBMCs. The V call is TRBV7-9, the J call TRBJ2-7; D is undetermined. The CDR3 protein is CASSFRGEQYF. The CDR3 nucleotides read TGTGCCAGCAGCTTTCGAGGCGAGCAGTACTTC. Variable domain in full (rest from reference TRBV7-9 and TRBJ2-7): DTGVSQNPRHKITKRGQNVTFRCDPISEHNRLYWYRQTLGQGPEFLTYFQNEAQLEKSRLLSDRFSAERPKGSFSTLEIQRTEQGDSAMYLCASSFRGEQYFGPGTRLTVT.